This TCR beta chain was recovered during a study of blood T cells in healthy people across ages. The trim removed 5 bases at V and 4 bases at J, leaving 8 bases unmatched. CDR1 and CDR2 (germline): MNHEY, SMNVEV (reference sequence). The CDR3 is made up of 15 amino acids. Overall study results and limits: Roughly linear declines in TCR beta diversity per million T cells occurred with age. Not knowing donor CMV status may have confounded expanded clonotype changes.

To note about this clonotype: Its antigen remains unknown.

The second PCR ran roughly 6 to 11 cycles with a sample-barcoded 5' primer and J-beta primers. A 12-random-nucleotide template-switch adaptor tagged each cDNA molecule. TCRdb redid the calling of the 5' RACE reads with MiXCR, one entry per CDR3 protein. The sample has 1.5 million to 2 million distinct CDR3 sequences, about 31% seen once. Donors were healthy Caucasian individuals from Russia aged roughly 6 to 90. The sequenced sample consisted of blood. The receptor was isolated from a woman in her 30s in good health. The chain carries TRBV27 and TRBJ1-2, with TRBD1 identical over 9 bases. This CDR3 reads CASSITGGLGYGYTF. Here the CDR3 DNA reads TGTGCCAGCAGTATCACAGGGGGCTTGGGCTATGGCTACACCTTC.